The clone carrying this TCR beta chain was seen only a few times. Germline V gives CDR1 WNHNN, CDR2 SYGVQD (reference sequence). The CDR3 is 12 residues long. V lost 10 bases to trimming and J lost 6 bases, with 15 bases between them. Original handling: Estimation of nucleated cell counts relied on the amplification of reference gene primers. Sequenced by immunoSEQ multiplex PCR; TCRdb stores in-frame clones only, minus some. That table is the source of V, J and clone size, and D and trimming were worked out from the DNA. The table lists about 150,000 clones, 75% to 85% of them singletons, with around 9.8% in the top ten. This sample was taken from a study of blood T cell repertoires in COVID-19. Study-wide background: There were acute and convalescent COVID-19 samples, and they came from the United States, Italy and Spain. PBMCs, B-cell-depleted T cells, or T cells were the source of the cDNA or gDNA that made up the material.

This chain joins TRBV10-1 and TRBJ1-1; a possible D gene is TRBD1 (5 bases). Sequenced sample: peripheral blood. The clonotype originates from a woman aged 50 to 65 with acute or convalescent COVID-19. The CDR3 DNA reads as TGCGCCACCACAGGCGTTAAACCTGAAGCTTTCTTT. Translating gives CATTGVKPEAFF.